One sample yielded the 4 T cell receptor beta chains listed below, sequenced in a study of OX40 agonist ivuxolimab in advanced cancers. Sequenced by immunoSEQ multiplex PCR; TCRdb stores in-frame clones only, minus some. Among more than 85,000 clones listed, about nine tenths were seen once. The sequences come from CD4+ or CD8+ T cells sorted from blood, collected in a trial of the OX40 agonist ivuxolimab. These receptors came from an adult with an advanced solid tumor such as melanoma, head and neck, liver or kidney cancer.

This chain joins TRBV6-5 and TRBJ2-7; D perhaps matches TRBD1 (5 bases). Germline loops: CDR1 MNHEY, CDR2 SVGAGI. This CDR3 is built from 14 residues. V gave up 2 bases and J gave up 2 bases, with 10 bases separating them. The CDR3 coding sequence is TGTGCCAGCAGTTACAAGGGGCCCCCCTACGAGCAGTACTTC. Its translation is CASSYKGPPYEQYF.

The chain is built from TRBV4-1 and TRBJ1-1, with D perhaps matching TRBD1 (5 bases). The CDR3 runs 16 residues. The V end was cut by 1 base, the J end by 1 base, with 13 bases between. Germline V gene data show CDR1 as MGHRA and CDR2 as YSYEKL. The CDR3 nucleotides are TGCGCCAGCAGCCAAGTAGATAGGGGAGCGAACACTGAAGCTTTCTTT. Its translation is CASSQVDRGANTEAFF.

The chain is built from TRBV2 and TRBJ2-5; possibly TRBD1 for D (6 bases). CDR1 and CDR2 from the germline V gene are SNHLY and FYNNEI. The CDR3 is 16 amino acids. The V gene lost 8 bases and the J gene lost 5 bases, with 24 bases spanning the gap. This CDR3 is CASRARSGGNWETQYF. For the CDR3, the DNA is TGTGCCAGCCGAGCTCGGAGTGGGGGCAATTGGGAGACCCAGTACTTC.

The chain carries TRBV19 and TRBJ2-2; possible D gene TRBD1, 6 bases. CDR1 is LNHDA and CDR2 is SQIVND in the germline V gene (reference sequence). Trimming pared 9 bases from V and 1 base from J, leaving 12 bases between. The length of the CDR3 is 14 residues. CDR3 coding DNA: TGTGCCAGCACGAGGACAGTGAACACCGGGGAGCTGTTTTTT. Its translation is CASTRTVNTGELFF.